The 3 T cell receptor beta chains below all came from one sample that was sequenced in a study of PD-1 blockade in classical Hodgkin lymphoma. Sequencing used immunoSEQ multiplex PCR; TCRdb keeps in-frame clones, though not all of them. The repertoire has tens of thousands of clones, around 78% of them found once; the top ten carry about 39%. Indicated time point: cycle 4 day 1 (C4D1), after 5 to 7 weeks of nivolumab. With no exception, relapse followed autologous stem cell transplantation in all patients, and brentuximab vedotin exposure varied. This material consisted of peripheral blood mononuclear cells (PBMCs), taken before the fourth cycle of nivolumab. These receptors were obtained from a human donor with classical Hodgkin lymphoma.

This clone appeared once. The chain links TRBV6-6 to TRBJ1-4; D not certain. With 6 bases removed from V and 1 base from J, the gap between germline ends came to 15 bases. Germline CDR1 and CDR2: MNHNY and SVGAGI (reference sequence). The CDR3 loop spans 16 amino acids. CDR3 sequence reads: CASSRGRGQTNEKLFF. CDR3 coding DNA: TGTGCCAGCAGCAGAGGACGGGGTCAAACTAATGAAAAACTGTTTTTT.

A few counts support this clone. The V gene is TRBV2, the J gene TRBJ1-4; 8 bases map to TRBD1. The J segment lost 8 bases and the V segment lost 9 bases, leaving 5 bases of the junction unmatched. The germline V gene has CDR1 SNHLY and CDR2 FYNNEI. The CDR3 loop spans 12 amino acids. The CDR3 DNA sequence: TGTGCCAGAGGACAGGGTCAGGAAAAACTGTTTTTT. The encoded protein is CARGQGQEKLFF. Looking up the rest from reference TRBV2 and TRBJ1-4 gives the full variable domain: EPEVTQTPSHQVTQMGQEVILRCVPISNHLYFYWYRQILGQKVEFLVSFYNNEISEKSEIFDDQFSVERPDGSNFTLKIRSTKLEDSAMYFCARGQGQEKLFFGSGTQLSVL.

The chain joins TRBV27 to TRBJ2-1; unclear D gene. Germline V gene sequence: CDR1 MNHEY, CDR2 SMNVEV (reference sequence). The CDR3 extends over 14 amino acids. V lost 5 bases, J lost 0 bases, and 8 bases lay in between. In nucleotides, the CDR3 is TGTGCCAGCAGTCTTATGAGCTCCTACAATGAGCAGTTCTTC. This codes for CASSLMSSYNEQFF.